What follows are 28 T cell receptor beta chains derived from one specimen sequenced in a study of blood T cells in healthy people across ages. Using a J-beta primer mix together with a sample-barcoded 5' primer, a second PCR was run for roughly 6 to 12 cycles. TCRdb re-analysed the 5' RACE reads in MiXCR, keeping a single row per CDR3 protein. The table shows some 1.5 million distinct CDR3 sequences, with 28% occurring only once. Specimen: blood. These receptors were taken from a woman aged 25 to 39 in good health.

This clonotype has just a few counts. V usage is TRBV18 and J usage is TRBJ2-3; TRBD2 agrees at 13 bases. The V segment lost 3 bases and the J segment 3 bases; nucleotides outside the gene matches: 15. The V gene's germline CDR1 is KGHSH and CDR2 LQKENI. CDR3 length equals 20 residues. The CDR3 region has the DNA TGTGCCAGCTCACCGAGGGACAGGTGGGGACTAGCGGGGAATACAGATACGCAGTATTTT. Encoded protein: CASSPRDRWGLAGNTDTQYF.

The DNA of the CDR3 is TGTGCCAGCAGTGGACTAGCGTTATACAATGAGCAGTTCTTC. The encoded protein is CASSGLALYNEQFF. The gene calls are TRBV12-3 or TRBV12-4 and TRBJ2-1; 9 bases line up with TRBD2. Trimming removed 5 bases from V and 4 bases from J; junction bases left unmatched: 3. The CDR3 spans 14 residues.

The chain uses TRBV30 and TRBJ2-4, with D maybe TRBD2 (6 bases). TRBJ2-7 explains the end of the DNA better; the J call may be wrong. This CDR3 comprises 14 residues. Germline CDR1 GTSNPN, CDR2 SVGIG (reference sequence). CDR3 sequence: CAWTWGDRRSEQYF. CDR3 bases: TGTGCCTGGACTTGGGGGGATAGACGCTCCGAGCAGTACTTC.

The V and J genes are TRBV11-1 and TRBJ2-7; TRBD1 agrees at 9 bases. This CDR3 comprises 15 residues. Germline values: CDR1 SGHAT, CDR2 FQDESV (reference sequence). V was pared by 10 bases and J by 7 bases, with 17 bases of the junction left unmatched. Here the CDR3 DNA reads TGTGCCATACCACAGGGGGCGCCCGCCTACAATGAGCAGTACTTC. This encodes CAIPQGAPAYNEQYF. Looking up the rest from reference TRBV11-1 and TRBJ2-7 gives the full variable domain: EAEVAQSPRYKITEKSQAVAFWCDPISGHATLYWYRQILGQGPELLVQFQDESVVDDSQLPKDRFSAERLKGVDSTLKIQPAELGDSAMYLCAIPQGAPAYNEQYFGPGTRLTVT.

This clonotype was observed a handful of times. An end of the junction does not agree with germline; a read error may underlie this. The chain uses TRBV7-8 and TRBJ2-1; D unclear. Per the germline V gene, CDR1 is SGHVS and CDR2 is FQNEAQ. The CDR3 totals 13 residues. CDR3 region: CVSSFITESEQFF. The CDR3, as DNA: TGTGTCAGCAGCTTTATAACCGAAAGTGAGCAGTTCTTC.

Only a few counts were recorded for this clonotype. The rearrangement links TRBV30 to TRBJ2-5; TRBD2 aligns across 7 bases. The CDR3 is 15 residues long. Germline-derived CDR1 and CDR2 are GTSNPN and SVGIG (reference sequence). Germline trimming cut 3 bases from V and 11 bases from J; bases unmatched to any gene: 18. Written as DNA, the CDR3 is TGTGCCTGGAGACCGATAGCGGGCCCCTTCTACGCGCAGTACTTC. It yields the protein CAWRPIAGPFYAQYF.

This clonotype was detected a few times. The rearrangement joins TRBV6-6 to TRBJ1-5; 11 nucleotides match TRBD1. Germline trimming cut 7 bases from V and 1 base from J; bases unmatched to any gene: 6. In germline, CDR1 is MNHNY, CDR2 SVGAGI (reference sequence). The CDR3 sequence is 16 residues long. In DNA, the CDR3 is TGTGCCAGCATGGGACAGGGGGTGGGGAGCAATCAGCCCCAGCATTTT. Encoded protein: CASMGQGVGSNQPQHF.

This rearrangement joins TRBV7-6 to TRBJ2-1, with D possibly being TRBD1 (6 bases). CDR1 SGHVS and CDR2 FNYEAQ come from the germline V gene. V was clipped by 4 bases and J by 4 bases, with 26 bases between them. There are 19 residues in the CDR3. The CDR3 loop is CASSSSTGGSPASYNEQFF. In nucleotides, the CDR3 is TGTGCCAGCAGCTCCTCGACAGGAGGCTCCCCAGCCAGTTACAATGAGCAGTTCTTC. The variable domain in full, completed from reference TRBV7-6 and TRBJ2-1, reads GAGVSQSPRYKVTKRGQDVALRCDPISGHVSLYWYRQALGQGPEFLTYFNYEAQQDKSGLPNDRFSAERPEGSISTLTIQRTEQRDSAMYRCASSSSTGGSPASYNEQFFGPGTRLTVL.

The genes are TRBV11-2 and TRBJ2-2; D might be TRBD2 (6 bases). Germline V gives CDR1 SGHAT, CDR2 FQNNGV. The V end was cut by 4 bases, the J end by 6 bases, with 12 bases between. The CDR3 has 14 amino acids. CDR3 sequence (DNA): TGTGCCAGCAGCTCCGTGCGGGGACCCGGGGAGCTGTTTTTT. It encodes CASSSVRGPGELFF.

This chain links TRBV6-2 or TRBV6-3 with TRBJ2-1; 8 bases fit TRBD2. The CDR3 length is 15 residues. V dropped 2 bases and J dropped 7; count of bases not matched to a gene: 7. Germline CDR1 and CDR2: MNHEY and SVGEGT. CDR3 in amino acids: CASSYQRTSWNEQFF. In nucleotides, the CDR3 is TGTGCCAGCAGTTACCAACGGACTAGCTGGAATGAGCAGTTCTTC.

This clonotype was seen ten or more times. The chain employs TRBV12-3 or TRBV12-4 and TRBJ2-1, with 11 bases fitting TRBD2. The CDR3 length is 13 residues. The J segment lost 15 bases and the V segment lost 6 bases, leaving 10 bases of the junction unmatched. The CDR3 DNA reads TGTGCCAGCAGACTAGCGGGGGCCCCGTCCCCGTTCTTC. Its protein product is CASRLAGAPSPFF.

This clonotype showed up many times. CDR3 sequence (DNA): TGTGCCAGCAGCCTCCTAGGGCAGGGGGCGACGGAGACCCAGTACTTC. Amino acids: CASSLLGQGATETQYF. The chain uses TRBV7-3 and TRBJ2-5, with 8 bases lining up with TRBD1. J gave up 5 bases and V 5 bases, and 13 bases lay outside the gene matches. This CDR3 comprises 16 residues. The V gene's germline CDR1 is SGHTA and CDR2 FQGTGA.

The sample holds a few counts of this clonotype. The J gene is TRBJ2-2, the V gene TRBV9; the D call may be TRBD1 or TRBD2 (6 bases each). Looked up from germline, CDR1 is SGDLS and CDR2 is YYNGEE. The germline V and J ends were trimmed by 6 bases and 1 base, with 16 bases remaining between them. There are 16 residues in the CDR3. In nucleotides, the CDR3 is TGTGCCAGCACCCGTAGGGGGACTCTGAACACCGGGGAGCTGTTTTTT. Translated, it gives CASTRRGTLNTGELFF.

The chain is built from TRBV29-1 and TRBJ2-2; 12 bases map to TRBD2. The germline V gene has CDR1 SQVTM and CDR2 ANQGSEA. The CDR3 is made up of 15 amino acids. V lost 5 bases and J lost 6; bases outside the gene matches: 7. CDR3 nucleotide sequence: TGCAGCGTTATGACTAGCGGGAGTCGAGCCGGGGAGCTGTTTTTT. Residues: CSVMTSGSRAGELFF.

This clonotype was seen ten or more times. The V gene is TRBV12-3 or TRBV12-4, the J gene TRBJ2-7; tentative D call: TRBD2 (5 bases). V lost 4 bases and J 4 bases, leaving 14 bases between the germline ends. The CDR3 has 14 residues. The CDR3 nucleotides are TGTGCCAGCAGTTCCGGGCGGGCCGAATACGAGCAGTACTTC. It translates to CASSSGRAEYEQYF.

This clonotype was seen a handful of times. The J gene is TRBJ1-2, the V gene TRBV7-8; D not resolved. The CDR3 has 16 residues. CDR1 and CDR2 (germline): SGHVS, FQNEAQ. Trimming pared 1 base from V and 1 base from J, leaving 13 bases between. CDR3 DNA: TGTGCCAGCAGCTTAGACATCGCAGGCGTTAACTATGGCTACACCTTC. Protein sequence: CASSLDIAGVNYGYTF.

This clonotype was seen only a few times. The V and J genes are TRBV2 and TRBJ2-1; 10 bases match TRBD2. The CDR3 has 16 residues. Germline V gene sequence: CDR1 SNHLY, CDR2 FYNNEI. V gave up 6 bases and J gave up 1 base; unmatched junction bases: 6. This chain's CDR3 is CASRDASGGSYNEQFF. DNA for the CDR3: TGTGCCAGCAGAGACGCTAGCGGGGGTTCCTACAATGAGCAGTTCTTC. Full variable domain (rest looked up from reference TRBV2 and TRBJ2-1): EPEVTQTPSHQVTQMGQEVILRCVPISNHLYFYWYRQILGQKVEFLVSFYNNEISEKSEIFDDQFSVERPDGSNFTLKIRSTKLEDSAMYFCASRDASGGSYNEQFFGPGTRLTVL.

This chain connects TRBV19 to TRBJ2-3; 10 bases align to TRBD1. The germline CDR1 and CDR2 sequences are LNHDA and SQIVND (reference sequence). V lost 8 bases to trimming and J lost 5 bases; unmatched junction nucleotides: 4. This CDR3 is 13 amino acids long. This CDR3 reads CASDDRGQDTQYF. The CDR3 region has the DNA TGTGCCAGTGACGACAGGGGGCAAGATACGCAGTATTTT.

This clonotype was found a few times. CDR3 amino acids: CASINPGTGGYEQYF. Written as DNA, the CDR3 is TGTGCCAGCATCAACCCCGGGACAGGGGGCTACGAGCAGTACTTC. The chain is built from TRBV6-2 or TRBV6-3 and TRBJ2-7, with 11 bases matching TRBD1. After removal of 7 bases from V and 3 bases from J, the junction contained 8 bases not matched to a gene. The germline V gene encodes CDR1 MNHEY and CDR2 SVGEGT. The CDR3 spans 15 residues.

This chain uses TRBV29-1 with TRBJ2-1; D may be TRBD2 (5 bases). Germline CDR1 reads SQVTM; CDR2 reads ANQGSEA. The CDR3 loop spans 16 amino acids. The V end lost 7 bases, the J end lost 6 bases, and 25 bases lay between the germline ends. The CDR3 sequence: CSAFVPGTQTINEQFF. CDR3 bases: TGCAGCGCCTTCGTTCCGGGAACGCAAACCATCAATGAGCAGTTCTTC.

The rearrangement links TRBV4-1 to TRBJ2-7, with 9 bases identical to TRBD1. The germline CDR1 and CDR2 sequences are MGHRA and YSYEKL. The CDR3 length is 17 residues. With V trimmed by 1 base and J by 2 bases, 9 bases remained unmatched. The CDR3 here is CASSQVGGTGITYEQYF. The DNA of the CDR3 is TGCGCCAGCAGCCAAGTAGGAGGGACAGGGATAACCTACGAGCAGTACTTC.

The J gene is TRBJ2-1, the V gene TRBV12-3 or TRBV12-4, with D unclear. CDR3 length: 12 amino acids. Between the trimmed V and J ends, which lost 6 bases and 2 bases, there was a span of 5 bases. The chain's CDR3 is CASRNAYNEQFF. The CDR3 coding sequence is TGTGCCAGCAGAAACGCCTACAATGAGCAGTTCTTC.

Only a few counts were recorded for this clonotype. The chain recombines TRBV20-1 with TRBJ1-4; 8 nucleotides agree with TRBD1. Germline V gives CDR1 DFQATT, CDR2 SNEGSKA (reference sequence). The CDR3 extends over 13 amino acids. The CDR3 sequence is CSVSGQENEKLFF. The CDR3 nucleotides are TGCAGCGTATCGGGACAGGAGAATGAAAAACTGTTTTTT.

In this sample, this clonotype turned up once. The chain couples TRBV11-2 to TRBJ2-7, with 9 bases identical to TRBD2. Trimming removed 5 bases from V and 3 bases from J; junction bases left unmatched: 8. The CDR3 is 15 residues long. Germline values: CDR1 SGHAT, CDR2 FQNNGV. DNA of the CDR3: TGTGCCAGCAGCCCTACAAGACTAGCGGTCTACGAGCAGTACTTC. This codes for CASSPTRLAVYEQYF.

This chain links TRBV5-1 with TRBJ2-5; TRBD2 matches 14 bases. CDR3 length: 15 amino acids. V shed 5 bases, J shed 4 bases, and the junction held 4 bases outside the gene matches. Germline V gene data show CDR1 as SGHRS and CDR2 as YFSETQ. In nucleotides, the CDR3 is TGCGCCAGCAGGACTAGCGGGAGGGCCGGAGAGACCCAGTACTTC. This sequence encodes CASRTSGRAGETQYF.

This clonotype was detected only a few times. Germline is not matched at one junction end, which may reflect a read error. This chain connects TRBV12-3 or TRBV12-4 to TRBJ2-1, with D perhaps TRBD1 (6 bases). The CDR3 is made up of 15 amino acids. The CDR3 reads CASNLIAGEYNEQFF. DNA of the CDR3: TGTGCCAGCAATTTAATCGCAGGGGAGTACAATGAGCAGTTCTTC.

This clonotype was counted a few times. The CDR3 is CASSTRNSGNTIYF. The CDR3 DNA sequence: TGTGCCAGCAGCACTCGGAACTCTGGAAACACCATATATTTT. The chain couples TRBV11-2 to TRBJ1-3; D unresolved. The germline gives CDR1 SGHAT, CDR2 FQNNGV. The CDR3 has 14 residues. The V and J ends lost 5 bases and 0 bases respectively, with 8 bases between them. The entire variable domain, with the rest obtained from reference TRBV11-2 and TRBJ1-3, is as follows: EAGVAQSPRYKIIEKRQSVAFWCNPISGHATLYWYQQILGQGPKLLIQFQNNGVVDDSQLPKDRFSAERLKGVDSTLKIQPAKLEDSAVYLCASSTRNSGNTIYFGEGSWLTVV.

This clonotype appeared a few times. The V gene is TRBV5-6, the J gene TRBJ2-5, with D perhaps being TRBD1 or TRBD2 (6 bases each). TRBJ2-7 matches the DNA end more closely, so the J call is doubtful. There are 18 residues in the CDR3. Germline V gene sequence: CDR1 SGHDT, CDR2 YYEEEE. CDR3 sequence reads: CASSALGVGGHGVVEQYF. CDR3 DNA: TGTGCCAGCAGCGCTTTAGGGGTCGGGGGCCACGGTGTGGTCGAGCAGTACTTC.